Below are 9 T cell receptor beta chains sequenced from a single sample in a study of T cell responses to AZD1222 COVID-19 vaccine. Only in-frame clones appear in the TCRdb table, and some are missing; sequencing was by immunoSEQ multiplex PCR. The sample shows about 130,000 clones, roughly 90% of them seen only once. This specimen consisted of peripheral blood, obtained on day 0 of AZD1222 vaccination. These receptors came from an adult in good health.

The V and J genes are TRBV15 and TRBJ2-2, with 7 positions matching TRBD1. This CDR3 has 15 amino acids. In germline, CDR1 is LNHNV, CDR2 YYDKDF (reference sequence). After removal of 8 bases from V and 2 bases from J, the junction contained 8 bases not matched to a gene. The CDR3 DNA sequence: TGTGCCACCGCCCGGGGACAGCTAAACACCGGGGAGCTGTTTTTT. Its protein is CATARGQLNTGELFF. Full variable domain (outside the CDR3, taken from reference TRBV15 and TRBJ2-2): DAMVIQNPRYQVTQFGKPVTLSCSQTLNHNVMYWYQQKSSQAPKLLFHYYDKDFNNEADTPDNFQSRRPNTSFCFLDIRSPGLGDTAMYLCATARGQLNTGELFFGEGSRLTVL.

The V gene is TRBV4-1, the J gene TRBJ2-1; D ambiguous. The CDR3 has 13 amino acids. Per germline, CDR1 MGHRA and CDR2 YSYEKL. V gave up 0 bases and J gave up 9 bases, with 9 bases separating them. CDR3 coding DNA: TGCGCCAGCAGCCAAGATTTCCCCATTGAGCAGTTCTTC. Translation: CASSQDFPIEQFF.

The chain has TRBV28 and TRBJ2-1; 9 bases fit TRBD2. Germline CDR1 MDHEN, CDR2 SYDVKM. V gave up 7 bases and J gave up 0 bases; unmatched junction bases: 16. CDR3 length: 19 amino acids. As DNA, the CDR3 is TGTGCCAGCACTTCAGGCGGGAGGGTTCTTCTTGACTCCTACAATGAGCAGTTCTTC. Its protein product is CASTSGGRVLLDSYNEQFF. Filled out from reference TRBV28 and TRBJ2-1, the complete variable domain reads DVKVTQSSRYLVKRTGEKVFLECVQDMDHENMFWYRQDPGLGLRLIYFSYDVKMKEKGDIPEGYSVSREKKERFSLILESASTNQTSMYLCASTSGGRVLLDSYNEQFFGPGTRLTVL.

There are a few counts of this clone. V gene TRBV3-1 (or the pseudogene TRBV3-2) combines with J gene TRBJ2-2; D uncertain. Per the germline V gene, CDR1 is LGHDT and CDR2 is YNNKEL (reference sequence). The CDR3 has 13 amino acids. V was clipped by 1 base and J by 1 base, with 1 base between them. The CDR3 loop reads CASSQVNTGELFF. The CDR3, as DNA: TGTGCCAGCAGCCAAGTGAACACCGGGGAGCTGTTTTTT.

This clone came up once. The chain recombines TRBV3-1 (or the pseudogene TRBV3-2) with TRBJ2-3, with TRBD2 matching over 9 bases. CDR3 length equals 18 residues. Germline CDR1 reads LGHDT; CDR2 reads YNNKEL (reference sequence). V trimming: 0 bases; J trimming: 3 bases; junction bases outside the gene matches: 10. CDR3 sequence reads: CASSQDSGGGARTDTQYF. The CDR3 nucleotides read TGTGCCAGCAGCCAAGATTCAGGCGGGGGGGCACGTACAGATACGCAGTATTTT.

The chain has TRBV11-2 and TRBJ2-7; no reliable D call. V was shortened by 5 bases and J by 2 bases, with 10 bases between the two germline ends. Germline V gives CDR1 SGHAT, CDR2 FQNNGV. The CDR3 loop spans 13 amino acids. The CDR3 sequence is CASSSREAYEQYF. The CDR3, as DNA: TGTGCCAGCAGCAGTCGAGAGGCCTACGAGCAGTACTTC.

V and J are TRBV7-9 and TRBJ2-1; D is uncertain. V shed 2 bases and J shed 7 bases, with 15 bases lying between them. CDR3 length: 15 residues. Germline assignment: CDR1 SEHNR and CDR2 FQNEAQ (reference sequence). The CDR3 sequence is CASSLIGSFGNEQFF. CDR3 DNA: TGTGCCAGCAGCTTAATCGGCTCCTTTGGGAATGAGCAGTTCTTC.

J is TRBJ1-2 and V is TRBV4-1; no clear D. Germline assignment: CDR1 MGHRA and CDR2 YSYEKL. CDR3 length: 14 residues. V was pared by 0 bases and J by 8 bases, with 13 bases between. The CDR3, as DNA: TGCGCCAGCAGCCAAGATGAAATCGGGTGGGGCTACACCTTC. It specifies CASSQDEIGWGYTF.

The chain employs TRBV7-6 and TRBJ1-2, with 8 positions matching TRBD1. The CDR3 spans 17 residues. Trimming took 1 base from V and 2 from J; bases not matched to a gene: 9. Germline-derived CDR1 and CDR2 are SGHVS and FNYEAQ. The CDR3 protein is CASSLGQGWVGNYGYTF. CDR3 DNA sequence: TGTGCCAGCAGCTTAGGACAGGGGTGGGTTGGAAACTATGGCTACACCTTC.